The clone carrying this T cell receptor (beta chain) was seen many times. The source of the sample is a study of T cells in Graves' hyperthyroidism and ophthalmopathy. There are 15 residues in the CDR3. Germline CDR1 PRHDT, CDR2 FYEKMQ (reference sequence). The V end lost 3 bases, the J end lost 2 bases, and 11 bases lay between the germline ends. From RNA transcripts, TCR beta CDR3 regions were amplified. The HTBI primer set drove a first-round RT-PCR of the TCR CDR3. MiXCR was run by TCRdb on the multiplex PCR reads, yielding one entry per CDR3 protein. The sample yields under 300,000 distinct CDR3 sequences, 12% to 15% seen once. Patients between 18 and 65 years old had hyperthyroidism, newly diagnosed and lasting under 2 months.

The TCR sequence derives from a woman aged 40-49 years with Graves' hyperthyroidism. Sequenced sample: blood. The J gene is TRBJ2-1, the V gene TRBV13; D not resolved. This CDR3 reads CASSLMVAAYNEQFF. The DNA of the CDR3 is TGTGCCAGCAGCTTGATGGTGGCGGCCTACAATGAGCAGTTCTTC.